The 28 T cell receptor beta chains reported below all come from one sample, sequenced in a study of radiation and T cells in renal cell carcinoma. Sequencing used immunoSEQ multiplex PCR; TCRdb keeps in-frame clones, though not all of them. The repertoire holds about 130,000 clones, with roughly 80% as singletons. Described time point: baseline pretreatment blood. The treatment: 15 Gy SBRT to primary tumor, nephrectomy 4 weeks later. The material sequenced was blood, taken from a patient whose treatment included radiotherapy and nephrectomy. Receptor source: a woman in her fifties or sixties with renal cell carcinoma.

This chain connects TRBV7-9 to TRBJ2-2; 9 nucleotides match TRBD1. This CDR3 contains 16 residues. The trim removed 4 bases at V and 3 bases at J, leaving 6 bases unmatched. CDR1 and CDR2 from the germline V gene are SEHNR and FQNEAQ (reference sequence). The CDR3: CASSSMDRGYTGELFF. The CDR3 DNA reads TGTGCCAGCAGCTCTATGGACAGGGGATACACCGGGGAGCTGTTTTTT. Looking up the rest from reference TRBV7-9 and TRBJ2-2 gives the full variable domain: DTGVSQNPRHKITKRGQNVTFRCDPISEHNRLYWYRQTLGQGPEFLTYFQNEAQLEKSRLLSDRFSAERPKGSFSTLEIQRTEQGDSAMYLCASSSMDRGYTGELFFGEGSRLTVL.

The chain combines TRBV5-8 with TRBJ2-7, with D perhaps matching TRBD1 (6 bases). V was pared by 6 bases and J by 6 bases, with 10 bases between. This CDR3 contains 11 residues. Germline V gene data show CDR1 as SGHTS and CDR2 as YDEGEE. CDR3 sequence reads: CASNRVSEQYF. The DNA for the CDR3 is TGTGCCAGCAACAGGGTCAGCGAGCAGTACTTC.

The V and J genes are TRBV28 and TRBJ2-1, with 7 nucleotides matching TRBD2. This CDR3 region has 17 residues. Germline assignment: CDR1 MDHEN and CDR2 SYDVKM. Trimming took 2 bases from V and 2 from J; bases not matched to a gene: 9. CDR3 sequence reads: CASSLVGLADTYNEQFF. The CDR3 bases are TGTGCCAGCAGTTTAGTAGGTCTAGCGGATACCTACAATGAGCAGTTCTTC.

The chain carries TRBV28 and TRBJ1-5; 10 positions agree with TRBD1. V trimming: 6 bases; J trimming: 5 bases; junction bases outside the gene matches: 4. The germline gives CDR1 MDHEN, CDR2 SYDVKM. The CDR3 contains 14 residues. The CDR3 nucleotides read TGTGCCAGCAGGGGTGACAGGGGGCATCAGCCCCAGCATTTT. This codes for CASRGDRGHQPQHF.

The J gene is TRBJ2-5, the V gene TRBV28; 8 nucleotides match TRBD1. The J segment lost 4 bases and the V segment lost 3 bases, leaving 7 bases of the junction unmatched. Germline CDR1 is MDHEN and CDR2 is SYDVKM. There are 15 residues in the CDR3. The CDR3: CASSFGRGQRETQYF. DNA for the CDR3: TGTGCCAGCAGTTTCGGCAGGGGGCAACGAGAGACCCAGTACTTC.

This clone was detected only a few times. The chain couples TRBV5-6 to TRBJ2-5, with D hard to call. The CDR3 extends over 13 amino acids. Germline V gene sequence: CDR1 SGHDT, CDR2 YYEEEE. The ends were cut back, 0 bases at V and 4 bases at J, with 7 bases in the middle. The CDR3: CASSLGVAETQYF. The CDR3 DNA sequence: TGTGCCAGCAGCTTGGGGGTGGCAGAGACCCAGTACTTC.

The chain recombines TRBV7-9 with TRBJ2-7; D is perhaps TRBD1 or TRBD2 (5 bases each). With 5 bases removed from V and 0 bases from J, the gap between germline ends came to 14 bases. CDR3 length equals 15 residues. Per the germline V gene, CDR1 is SEHNR and CDR2 is FQNEAQ (reference sequence). This chain's CDR3 is CASSPGTKDSYEQYF. CDR3 nucleotide sequence: TGTGCCAGCAGCCCCGGGACCAAGGACTCCTACGAGCAGTACTTC.

This sequence joins TRBV6-1 and TRBJ2-5; D is possibly TRBD1 (5 bases). This CDR3 spans 18 amino acids. V gave up 3 bases and J gave up 6 bases, with 26 bases separating them. Germline V lookup: CDR1 MNHNS, CDR2 SASEGT. CDR3 sequence reads: CASSDLRPGQAVGKTQYF. As DNA, the CDR3 is TGTGCCAGCAGTGATCTTAGGCCAGGGCAGGCGGTGGGGAAGACCCAGTACTTC.

This clone was found once. J is TRBJ1-1 and V is TRBV27; perhaps TRBD1 as D (6 bases). V was trimmed by 3 bases and J by 5 bases, leaving 19 bases between them. The CDR3 runs 16 residues. Germline-derived CDR1 and CDR2 are MNHEY and SMNVEV (reference sequence). In nucleotides, the CDR3 is TGTGCCAGCAGTTTTATCGCAACAGGGAGGAGGACTGAAGCTTTCTTT. Its protein product is CASSFIATGRRTEAFF.

The chain links TRBV28 to TRBJ1-5; TRBD1 is a possible D gene (5 bases). V lost 2 bases, J lost 6 bases, and 14 bases lay in between. Germline-derived CDR1 and CDR2 are MDHEN and SYDVKM. CDR3 length: 15 amino acids. The CDR3 region has the DNA TGTGCCAGCAGTTTAGGTTCGGGGGGAGGTCAGCCCCAGCATTTT. It encodes CASSLGSGGGQPQHF.

This clone was picked up a small number of times. The chain carries TRBV19 and TRBJ2-1, with 10 bases aligning to TRBD1. Germline CDR1 LNHDA, CDR2 SQIVND (reference sequence). V was clipped by 4 bases and J by 7 bases; unmatched bases: 4. This CDR3 region has 14 residues. CDR3 in amino acids: CASSTRTGGNEQFF. The CDR3 DNA follows: TGTGCCAGTAGTACCCGGACAGGGGGGAATGAGCAGTTCTTC.

The sample holds one count of this clone. The rearrangement uses TRBV28 and TRBJ2-7, with 12 nucleotides matching TRBD1. The length of the CDR3 is 19 residues. J lost 3 bases, V lost 2 bases, and 14 bases had no gene match. Germline values: CDR1 MDHEN, CDR2 SYDVKM. The CDR3 sequence: CASSLPGTGGGRKGYEQYF. CDR3 bases: TGTGCCAGCAGTTTACCCGGGACAGGGGGCGGCCGAAAGGGCTACGAGCAGTACTTC. The whole variable domain, filled in from reference TRBV28 and TRBJ2-7, reads DVKVTQSSRYLVKRTGEKVFLECVQDMDHENMFWYRQDPGLGLRLIYFSYDVKMKEKGDIPEGYSVSREKKERFSLILESASTNQTSMYLCASSLPGTGGGRKGYEQYFGPGTRLTVT.

The rearrangement links TRBV7-2 to TRBJ1-2; no definite D call. The CDR3 runs to 13 residues. Deletions cut 5 bases from V and 3 bases from J, with 10 bases between. Germline-derived CDR1 and CDR2 are SGHTA and FQGNSA. This CDR3 is CASSPPGYYGYTF. The DNA of the CDR3 is TGTGCCAGCAGCCCGCCGGGGTACTATGGCTACACCTTC.

This clone has more than one count but fewer than ten. The chain carries TRBV4-1 and TRBJ1-5; no clear D. CDR1 is MGHRA and CDR2 is YSYEKL in the germline V gene. Trimming shortened V by 0 bases and J by 0 bases, and 9 bases separated the two germline ends. This CDR3 has 16 residues. CDR3 sequence: CASSQEGGNSNQPQHF. The CDR3 DNA sequence: TGCGCCAGCAGCCAAGAGGGCGGGAATAGCAATCAGCCCCAGCATTTT.

In regard to this clone: One end of the junction is discordant with germline, which a read error may explain. The chain links TRBV7-7 to TRBJ2-1; D may be TRBD1 (6 bases). Germline assignment: CDR1 SSHAT and CDR2 FNYEAQ (reference sequence). The CDR3 length is 13 residues. As DNA, the CDR3 is TGTGCTAGCAGCTTAGACTTCAGGGACAAGCAGTTCTTC. As protein: CASSLDFRDKQFF.

CDR3 residues: CASSFAGPGLLLVGTGELFF. CDR3 DNA sequence: TGCGCCAGCAGCTTTGCGGGCCCGGGACTTCTCCTTGTAGGGACCGGGGAGCTGTTTTTT. The J gene is TRBJ2-2, the V gene TRBV5-1, with D maybe TRBD2 (6 bases). The CDR3 has 20 amino acids. The V end was cut by 2 bases, the J end by 5 bases, with 28 bases between. Germline CDR1 SGHRS, CDR2 YFSETQ.

CDR3 in amino acids: CASSEGVANTGELFF. The CDR3 DNA sequence: TGTGCCAGCAGTGAAGGGGTGGCGAACACCGGGGAGCTGTTTTTT. The chain couples TRBV2 to TRBJ2-2; D is unclear. CDR3 size: 15 residues. CDR1 and CDR2 (germline): SNHLY, FYNNEI. Trimming left V 1 base short and J 0 bases short, with 6 bases between.

The chain links TRBV7-2 to TRBJ2-1; TRBD2 might be the D (6 bases). CDR1 and CDR2 from the germline V gene are SGHTA and FQGNSA. Trimming shortened V by 2 bases and J by 6 bases, and 8 bases separated the two germline ends. This CDR3 is built from 13 residues. CDR3 sequence reads: CASSLPRGNEQFF. The DNA for the CDR3 is TGTGCCAGCAGCTTACCGCGGGGCAATGAGCAGTTCTTC. Filled out from reference TRBV7-2 and TRBJ2-1, the complete variable domain reads GAGVSQSPSNKVTEKGKDVELRCDPISGHTALYWYRQSLGQGLEFLIYFQGNSAPDKSGLPSDRFSAERTGGSVSTLTIQRTQQEDSAVYLCASSLPRGNEQFFGPGTRLTVL.

The genes are TRBV27 and TRBJ2-3, with D unclear. The CDR3 spans 15 residues. The germline CDR1 and CDR2 sequences are MNHEY and SMNVEV (reference sequence). V lost 5 bases, J lost 5 bases, and 17 bases lay in between. The chain's CDR3 is CASSPRAALLDTQYF. CDR3 DNA: TGTGCCAGCAGTCCAAGGGCGGCTCTTCTAGATACGCAGTATTTT.

V usage is TRBV19 and J usage is TRBJ2-7; perhaps TRBD1 as D (6 bases). Germline CDR1 LNHDA, CDR2 SQIVND (reference sequence). V lost 10 bases to trimming and J lost 3 bases, with 28 bases between them. This CDR3 is 17 amino acids long. CDR3 region: CATEGPLIRGISYEQYF. CDR3 DNA sequence: TGTGCCACCGAGGGACCCCTCATCAGGGGAATTAGCTACGAGCAGTACTTC.

The chain is built from TRBV7-9 and TRBJ2-2, with a tentative D call TRBD1 (6 bases). The CDR3 extends over 15 amino acids. V was pared by 5 bases and J by 1 base, with 11 bases between. Germline V gene data show CDR1 as SEHNR and CDR2 as FQNEAQ (reference sequence). DNA of the CDR3: TGTGCCAGCAGCCCCCGGGACAAGAACACCGGGGAGCTGTTTTTT. Translated: CASSPRDKNTGELFF.

The chain employs TRBV6-1 and TRBJ1-5; D remains ambiguous. CDR1 is MNHNS, CDR2 SASEGT, per germline. Trimming removed 2 bases at V and 0 bases at J, with 8 bases between. The CDR3 consists of 15 residues. The CDR3 DNA reads TGTGCCAGCAGTGAAAATGGGTTTAGCAATCAGCCCCAGCATTTT. Translation gives CASSENGFSNQPQHF.

The chain joins TRBV5-4 to TRBJ2-2; no clear D gene. Deletions cut 4 bases from V and 3 bases from J, with 10 bases between. In germline, CDR1 is SGHNT, CDR2 YYREEE (reference sequence). The CDR3 consists of 14 residues. The CDR3: CASSVDSYTGELFF. For the CDR3, the DNA is TGTGCCAGCAGCGTCGACTCTTACACCGGGGAGCTGTTTTTT.

In regard to this clone: The sample contains more than one DNA sequence encoding this CDR3. CDR3 bases: TGCGCCAGCAGCTTGGCCACGGTGAACACCGGGGAGCTGTTTTTT. Amino acid sequence: CASSLATVNTGELFF. V gene TRBV5-1 combines with J gene TRBJ2-2; D is unclear. Germline V gives CDR1 SGHRS, CDR2 YFSETQ. This CDR3 region has 15 residues. With 0 bases removed from V and 1 base from J, the gap between germline ends came to 7 bases.

The rearrangement links TRBV7-6 to TRBJ1-1; D is unclear. Germline lookup yields CDR1 SGHVS and CDR2 FNYEAQ. The CDR3 runs to 13 residues. V lost 3 bases, J lost 3 bases, and 8 bases lay in between. The chain's CDR3 is CASSFGSHTEAFF. The DNA of the CDR3 is TGTGCCAGCAGCTTTGGGTCCCACACTGAAGCTTTCTTT.

The chain carries TRBV19 and TRBJ1-5, with TRBD1 matching 8 bases. V dropped 3 bases and J dropped 2; count of bases not matched to a gene: 12. The CDR3 is 18 amino acids. Germline CDR1 and CDR2: LNHDA and SQIVND (reference sequence). As DNA, the CDR3 is TGTGCCAGTAGTATCAACAGGGGGGGGTTAATGGGCAATCAGCCCCAGCATTTT. Protein sequence: CASSINRGGLMGNQPQHF. Drawing the rest from reference TRBV19 and TRBJ1-5, the complete variable domain is DGGITQSPKYLFRKEGQNVTLSCEQNLNHDAMYWYRQDPGQGLRLIYYSQIVNDFQKGDIAEGYSVSREKKESFPLTVTSAQKNPTAFYLCASSINRGGLMGNQPQHFGDGTRLSIL.

Written as DNA, the CDR3 is TGTGCCAGCAGCCAAGATCGTACTAGCGGGAGGATCGGGGAGACCCAGTACTTC. Its protein product is CASSQDRTSGRIGETQYF. The chain is built from TRBV14 and TRBJ2-5; 12 bases are a match to TRBD2. This CDR3 region has 18 residues. CDR1 and CDR2 (germline): SGHDN, FVKESK. The junction had 10 bases not matched to a gene; V was cut back by 0 bases and J by 5 bases.

This rearrangement joins TRBV7-9 to TRBJ1-5, with 9 bases fitting TRBD1. V was pared by 6 bases and J by 1 base, with 13 bases of the junction left unmatched. Per the germline V gene, CDR1 is SEHNR and CDR2 is FQNEAQ (reference sequence). The CDR3 runs 18 residues. The CDR3 DNA is TGTGCCAGCAGTCGAACAACAGGGGGCGAAGGGAGCAATCAGCCCCAGCATTTT. Translating it yields CASSRTTGGEGSNQPQHF.